The entry below describes one TCR beta chain. Its antigen is currently unknown. The sample comes from a study of cytomegalovirus exposure and HLA in healthy donors. Overall study results and limits: Altogether, 170 or so TCR beta chains were recorded as cytomegalovirus-associated. Researchers reported that a few CMV-associated chains were confirmed in vitro as CMV antigen-specific. In a later analysis, common viral pathogens appeared linked to several of the most significant clusters.

Germline CDR1 MNHEY, CDR2 SVGAGI. Trimming removed 2 bases from V and 6 bases from J; junction bases left unmatched: 4. This CDR3 contains 14 residues. Donors consisted of healthy bone marrow donors. 13 Jbeta primers and 60 Vbeta primers were used for the PCR. Assay: immunoSEQ multiplex PCR; the TCRdb copy retains only in-frame clones and omits some. The sample has 120,000 or so clones, around 78% seen once. The clonotype comes from a woman between 35 and 50 years old in good health and CMV-seronegative. The chain employs TRBV6-5 and TRBJ2-7; 10 positions agree with TRBD2. Sequenced: PBMCs. DNA for the CDR3: TGTGCCAGCAGTTACCTGGGGACTAGCGCCGAGCAGTACTTC. The encoded protein is CASSYLGTSAEQYF.